This TCR beta chain was identified during a study of Graves' ophthalmopathy and Graves' hyperthyroidism (dated by TCRdb to 2016 to 2018). In the study overall: Peripheral blood was collected before any treatment was given, at the time of initial diagnosis. In total, 135 blood samples were TCR-sequenced: 43 ophthalmopathy, some 75 hyperthyroidism and about 17 hyperthyroidism-to-ophthalmopathy patients. Following sample collection, hyperthyroidism patients were given methimazole at a starting dose of 30 mg daily, and ophthalmopathy patients were given high-dose intravenous methylprednisolone. To explore V-J signatures distinguishing ophthalmopathy from hyperthyroidism, a discovery set of 100 patients (fewer than 45 ophthalmopathy, 55 to 60 stable hyperthyroidism) was enrolled. An independent validation cohort comprised some 19 hyperthyroidism patients and some 16 patients who later progressed from hyperthyroidism to ophthalmopathy. TCR beta repertoire signatures were used to distinguish Graves' ophthalmopathy from Graves' hyperthyroidism and to predict progression to ophthalmopathy. In more than five hyperthyroidism patients, the T-cell repertoires found in thyroid tissue were compared with those found in blood. The investigation overall reported the following: In validation, the model predicted ophthalmopathy progression with about 71% sensitivity and less than 80% specificity; some 13 predicted patients were CT-confirmed with GO in a median of about 6.1 months. Most expanded thyroid clonotypes with a frequency above 0.001 also appeared in blood, which suggests that blood repertoires may reflect the immune response in the thyroid. Sample size was not predetermined statistically, and investigators were not blinded to group allocation. The 13-signature model separated ophthalmopathy from stable hyperthyroidism with 85% to 90% sensitivity and approximately 83% specificity in cross-validation, and 80%/75% in the test set.

Reading the germline V gene (reference sequence) gives CDR1 SEHNR and CDR2 FQNEAQ. There are 12 amino acids in the CDR3, from cysteine to phenylalanine inclusive. Left in the record is the CDR3 DNA by itself, 36 bases read in frame from the first base. Trimming removed 1 base from V and 8 bases from J, leaving 8 bases between the germline ends. Details on this clonotype: Its binding antigen is unknown. No much larger clonotype is one base removed from it; base qualities were not supplied.

For repertoire sequencing, the TCR beta CDR3 regions were amplified from RNA transcripts. A first-round RT-PCR used HTBI primers with the Qiagen OneStep RT-PCR kit, followed by a second-round multiplex PCR, size selection and purification. Libraries were sequenced on an Illumina HiSeq2000 using paired-end 100 bp reads. The study's processing was this. SOAPnuke was used for read processing, and reads with adapters, uncalled bases, a mean Phred below 15, or no exact constant-primer or identifier match were discarded. COPE v1.2.5 was used to merge the high-quality paired reads. Clonotypes were defined as unique nucleotide sequences and were aligned to IMGT TRB V, D and J references using MiTCR v1.1. Analysis was restricted to V-J combinations with a frequency above 0.0001, which covered 99.2% of repertoires. For each V-J combination, a TCR clonal expansion and chaos score was defined as F50 clonal expansion divided by the chaos observed in the TCRdist matrix. Welch's t-statistics and random forest were used to reduce the features to about 14 V-J combinations, which were then used as input to a naive Bayes classifier. The Morisita-Horn index was used to measure how similar the thyroid and blood repertoires were. TCRdb trimmed the raw reads at Q25, called clones with MiXCR and kept productive beta chains. Rows matching on CDR3 protein sequence are summarized as one entry with the most common DNA and genes. In this record, the V and J calls reflect TCRdb's handling and not the investigators' own analysis. Here the sample has 740,000 or so distinct CDR3 sequences; 35% to 50% occur a single time. Together, the top ten hold 40% to 45% of the sample.

The ophthalmopathy patients had moderately to severely active disease, with a Clinical Activity Score of 3 or higher, a NOSPECS grade of 4 or higher, and a disease duration of less than 3 months. Patients with other autoimmune diseases, uncontrolled infections, pregnancy or lactation were excluded. Diagnosis was based on clinical symptoms, serum thyroxine, TRAb, thyroid ultrasound and orbital computed tomography. Ficoll-Paque density gradient centrifugation was used to isolate PBMCs from 8.5 to 10 ml of fresh peripheral blood. Total RNA was extracted using Trizol reagent, and RNA quality was checked on an Agilent 2100 Bioanalyzer.

Recombination connected TRBV7-9 to TRBJ1-2; the D gene is not confidently resolved. The receptor's source is an adult man with Graves' ophthalmopathy. The sequencing sample was made of peripheral blood. The bases read TGTGCCAGCAGCTTAGAGCTGGACGGCTACACCTTC. Its amino acids are CASSLELDGYTF.